The present TCR beta chain was sequenced within a study of blood T cell repertoires in COVID-19. Study summary: The United States, Italy and Spain supplied acute and convalescent COVID-19 samples. The cDNA or gDNA used as material had been derived from T cells, B-cell-depleted T cells, or PBMCs.

This CDR3 is built from 13 residues. With V trimmed by 6 bases and J by 8 bases, 7 bases remained unmatched. Germline V lookup: CDR1 MNHEY, CDR2 SMNVEV (reference sequence). Study processing details: Estimates of nucleated cell counts were drawn from the amplification of reference gene primers. Profiling relied on immunoSEQ multiplex PCR, and the TCRdb table lists in-frame clones only, not all of them. V and J calls and clone size are copied from that table; D and trimming were computed from the DNA. Of around 620,000 clones listed, around 89% were seen once; the top ten hold under 0.3%. The sequence was obtained from a woman between 18 and 30 years old with acute or convalescent COVID-19. Sequencing was performed on peripheral blood. The chain employs TRBV27 and TRBJ1-2, with 9 bases lining up with TRBD1. The CDR3: CASSRDRAGGYTF. CDR3 sequence (DNA): TGTGCCAGCAGCCGGGACAGGGCTGGAGGCTACACCTTC.